This T cell receptor (beta chain) was identified during a study of T cells in Graves' hyperthyroidism and ophthalmopathy (dated by TCRdb to the late 2010s). Looking at the study overall: Peripheral blood was sampled at the time of initial diagnosis, prior to any treatment. TCR V-J signatures able to tell the groups apart were searched for in a discovery cohort of 90 to 100 patients, of whom 43 had Graves' ophthalmopathy and more than 55 had stable Graves' hyperthyroidism. An independent validation cohort of around 20 hyperthyroidism patients and approximately 16 patients who later progressed to ophthalmopathy tested prospective prediction of ophthalmopathy. For training and testing, the 80 to 100 patients in the discovery cohort were randomly divided in a 7:3 ratio. In six Graves' hyperthyroidism patients, the study also compared T-cell repertoires from thyroid tissue with T-cell repertoires from blood. After blood sampling, hyperthyroidism patients were treated with methimazole at a starting dose of 30 mg daily, and ophthalmopathy patients were treated with high-dose intravenous methylprednisolone. TCR Vbeta CDR3 sequencing of around 130 peripheral blood samples (roughly 43 ophthalmopathy, 75 to 85 hyperthyroidism and approximately 17 progressor patients) is reported in the paper. Study-level results and caveats: No statistical method was used to fix the sample size in advance, and group allocation was not hidden from the investigators. Most expanded thyroid clonotypes (frequency above 0.001) were also detected in blood, a finding suggesting that blood repertoires may reflect thyroid immune responses. During validation, the model predicted progression to ophthalmopathy a median of approximately 6 months ahead of onset, with 70.59% sensitivity and 72.22% specificity. A 13 V-J signature model separated ophthalmopathy from stable hyperthyroidism, with roughly 88% sensitivity and about 81% specificity in cross-validation and 80%/75% in testing.

TCR beta CDR3 regions were amplified from RNA transcripts. A first-round RT-PCR of the TCR CDR3 used the HTBI primer set with the Qiagen OneStep RT-PCR kit. Libraries were constructed in a second round of multiplex PCR, after which size selection and purification were carried out. The libraries were sequenced on an Illumina HiSeq2000 using paired-end 100 bp reads. In the original analysis: SOAPnuke was used to process the raw data, throwing out any read that contained adapters or uncalled bases, had a mean Phred below 15, or lacked an exact constant-primer or identifier match. COPE v1.2.5 was used to merge high-quality paired reads, and clonotypes were defined as unique nucleotide sequences. Clonotypes were aligned to IMGT TRBV, TRBD and TRBJ reference segments using MiTCR v1.1. The analysis was restricted to V-J combinations with a frequency above 0.0001, which together covered 99% to 99.2% of the repertoires. The TCS score was defined as the ratio of F50 (clonal expansion) to E x V (chaos), calculated using BLOSUM62-based TCRdist between CDR3 peptides within each V-J. Welch's t-statistics and random forest reduced 500 to 650 V-J features to about 12, which were used in a naive Bayes classifier (R e1071). TCRdb passed the public sequencing reads through fastp at Q25 and MiXCR, retaining productive beta sequences. Rows are unified per CDR3 protein, each entry keeping the most common DNA and genes. What appears here as the V and J calls and clone size reflects TCRdb's work, not the paper's. This sample holds around 190,000 distinct CDR3 sequences; about 17% were observed only once. The top ten clonotypes cover roughly 30% of the sample.

CDR1 and CDR2 (SGDLS, YYNGEE) derive from the germline V gene. Trimming at the junction amounts to 0 bases on V and 0 bases on J, and the germline ends lie 8 bases apart. There are 15 amino acids in the CDR3, from cysteine to phenylalanine inclusive. The sequence is cut down to CDR3 DNA, 45 bases in frame from base 1. Stable Graves' hyperthyroidism was defined as no progression to ophthalmopathy during 18 months of follow-up. Hyperthyroidism patients were newly diagnosed, with disease duration under 2 months, and aged 18 to 65 years. Exclusion was applied to patients with uncontrolled infections, other autoimmune diseases, pregnancy or lactation. Diagnoses relied on clinical symptoms, serum thyroxine and TRAb, thyroid ultrasound and orbital computed tomography. Ficoll-Paque density gradient centrifugation was used to isolate PBMCs from around 10 ml of fresh peripheral blood. Total RNA was extracted with Trizol reagent, and quality was checked on an Agilent 2100 Bioanalyzer.

This clonotype was seen a few times. What antigen it recognizes has not been identified. No quality values exist for individual bases; no much larger clone is one base distant. The sequence came from a woman aged 45-59 years with Graves' hyperthyroidism. Sequencing was done on a sample of blood. The chain is encoded by TRBV9 joined to TRBJ2-3, with the D gene too uncertain to name. CDR3 region: CASSVGPPSTDTQYF. The bases read TGTGCCAGCAGCGTAGGCCCTCCTAGCACAGATACGCAGTATTTT.